These 22 T cell receptor beta chains were all obtained from the same sample, sequenced in a study of T cell repertoires in aging, cancer and after chemotherapy. The template was genomic DNA from peripheral blood, not RNA. TRB rearrangements spanning V, D and J were amplified using mixed TRB-A/B primers. TCRdb re-called the multiplex PCR reads with MiXCR, one entry per CDR3 protein. The sample has approximately 6,100 distinct CDR3 sequences, around two fifths seen once; the top ten hold around 47%. Sequenced: blood. The receptors stem from a human donor in good health.

By its share, this clonotype is medium-sized. This chain joins TRBV29-1 and TRBJ2-3, with TRBD2 matching 8 bases. There are 14 residues in the CDR3. After removal of 7 bases from V and 1 base from J, the junction contained 7 bases not matched to a gene. Germline V gene lookup returns CDR1 SQVTM and CDR2 ANQGSEA. The CDR3 sequence is CSATGGDGTDTQYF. CDR3 nucleotides: TGCAGCGCGACCGGGGGGGACGGCACAGATACGCAGTATTTT.

This rearrangement joins TRBV5-4 to TRBJ2-1; D may be TRBD1 (7 bases). The ends were cut back, 5 bases at V and 0 bases at J, with 12 bases in the middle. The CDR3 loop spans 15 amino acids. The germline V gene has CDR1 SGHNT and CDR2 YYREEE (reference sequence). Written as DNA, the CDR3 is TGTGCCAGCAGTTCCAGGGGGGTCTCCTACAATGAGCAGTTCTTC. It specifies CASSSRGVSYNEQFF.

This clonotype has a handful of counts. This chain links TRBV6-5 with TRBJ2-3; D possibly uses TRBD1 or TRBD2 (5 bases each). V was clipped by 11 bases and J by 1 base, with 16 bases between them. Germline CDR1 is MNHEY and CDR2 is SVGAGI. This CDR3 is 14 amino acids long. CDR3 bases: TGTGCCGCGAGGGGCCTCGCGGGCACAGATACGCAGTATTTT. Its protein is CAARGLAGTDTQYF.

The chain combines TRBV19 with TRBJ1-2; D not resolved. The V end lost 7 bases, the J end lost 4 bases, and 16 bases lay between the germline ends. Germline CDR1 LNHDA, CDR2 SQIVND (reference sequence). The CDR3 totals 14 residues. The CDR3 spells CASNPIQETYGYTF. The CDR3 nucleotides are TGTGCCAGTAACCCCATCCAGGAAACCTATGGCTACACCTTC.

V gene TRBV5-4 combines with J gene TRBJ1-2, with a weak D call TRBD1 (6 bases). The CDR3 runs 13 residues. Per the germline V gene, CDR1 is SGHNT and CDR2 is YYREEE (reference sequence). Trimming left V 5 bases short and J 9 bases short, with 17 bases between. CDR3 sequence reads: CASSFPGVGRYTF. The CDR3 bases are TGTGCCAGCAGTTTTCCAGGGGTCGGGCGCTACACCTTC.

This chain uses TRBV20-1 with TRBJ2-7, with 8 nucleotides matching TRBD1. The CDR3 covers 15 residues. In germline, CDR1 is DFQATT, CDR2 SNEGSKA (reference sequence). Trimming took 4 bases from V and 0 from J; bases not matched to a gene: 8. The CDR3 spells CSATSRQGFSYEQYF. As DNA, the CDR3 is TGCAGTGCTACCAGCCGACAGGGGTTCTCCTACGAGCAGTACTTC.

The gene calls are TRBV19 and TRBJ2-1, with TRBD1 identical over 9 bases. The CDR3 spans 18 residues. V was pared by 6 bases and J by 6 bases, with 18 bases of the junction left unmatched. Germline V gene sequence: CDR1 LNHDA, CDR2 SQIVND (reference sequence). The CDR3 DNA reads as TGTGCCAGTAGCCAACCAGGTGGAGGGGACAGGGATCGCAATGAGCAGTTCTTC. Its translation: CASSQPGGGDRDRNEQFF.

The V and J genes are TRBV6-5 and TRBJ2-7; tentatively, D is TRBD2 (5 bases). The CDR3 runs to 14 residues. Germline V gives CDR1 MNHEY, CDR2 SVGAGI. Trimming cost V 7 bases and J 6 bases, with 19 bases left between them. The CDR3 DNA follows: TGTGCCAGCAATGCCGGGCCCGGGAAGCGCGAGCAGTACTTC. This encodes CASNAGPGKREQYF.

The chain joins TRBV30 to TRBJ2-2; 9 bases line up with TRBD1. The V gene's germline CDR1 is GTSNPN and CDR2 SVGIG (reference sequence). Trimming at V came to 2 bases and at J to 5 bases, leaving 9 bases not matched to a gene. CDR3 length: 16 residues. The CDR3 sequence is CAWSPRGTGRTGELFF. In nucleotides, the CDR3 is TGTGCCTGGAGTCCCCGAGGGACAGGGCGAACCGGGGAGCTGTTTTTT.

The chain combines TRBV6-5 with TRBJ1-5; 9 positions match TRBD1. The germline V gene has CDR1 MNHEY and CDR2 SVGAGI. This CDR3 comprises 17 residues. Trimming cost V 0 bases and J 3 bases; bases outside gene matches: 6. CDR3 protein: CASSYSGTGINNQPQHF. The CDR3 nucleotides are TGTGCCAGCAGTTACTCCGGGACAGGGATCAACAATCAGCCCCAGCATTTT.

The rearrangement links TRBV18 to TRBJ2-2, with TRBD1 identical over 8 bases. J lost 6 bases, V lost 1 base, and 4 bases had no gene match. Germline CDR1 KGHSH, CDR2 LQKENI. The length of the CDR3 is 15 residues. CDR3 residues: CASSPRQTGAGELFF. The CDR3 DNA is TGTGCCAGCTCACCACGCCAGACAGGGGCCGGGGAGCTGTTTTTT.

This chain connects TRBV7-9 to TRBJ2-5; D uncertain. Germline V CDR1 and CDR2: SEHNR, FQNEAQ (reference sequence). Deletions cut 5 bases from V and 5 bases from J, with 12 bases between. The CDR3 has 13 amino acids. This chain's CDR3 is CASSMTGRETQYF. The CDR3, as DNA: TGTGCCAGCAGCATGACCGGTCGGGAGACCCAGTACTTC.

This clonotype was detected a few times. The rearrangement links TRBV19 to TRBJ2-1; 8 nucleotides align to TRBD2. Germline assignment: CDR1 LNHDA and CDR2 SQIVND (reference sequence). V shed 6 bases, J shed 5 bases, and the junction held 9 bases outside the gene matches. The CDR3 consists of 15 residues. The CDR3 DNA reads as TGTGCCAGTAGCCTATACGGGGGGGGTGACAATGAGCAGTTCTTC. It translates to CASSLYGGGDNEQFF.

This rearrangement joins TRBV11-1 to TRBJ2-5; D not certain. The CDR3 length is 10 residues. V lost 5 bases and J lost 4, with 2 bases in between. CDR1 SGHAT and CDR2 FQDESV come from the germline V gene (reference sequence). The CDR3 DNA follows: TGTGCCAGCAGCCGAGAGACCCAGTACTTC. Protein product: CASSRETQYF.

Only one count was recorded for this clonotype. The CDR3 nucleotides are TGTGCCAGTAGTAATAACATAGGGGCCGGCTATGGCTACACCTTC. Protein sequence: CASSNNIGAGYGYTF. V is TRBV19 and J is TRBJ1-2; tentatively, D is TRBD1 (5 bases). V was pared by 4 bases and J by 4 bases, with 16 bases between. This CDR3 has 15 amino acids. From germline, CDR1 is LNHDA and CDR2 SQIVND (reference sequence).

This clonotype counts as medium-sized (0.01 to 0.1%). The chain recombines TRBV6-5 with TRBJ2-6; tentatively, D is TRBD2 (6 bases). The CDR3 covers 15 residues. Germline CDR1 MNHEY, CDR2 SVGAGI. V was shortened by 5 bases and J by 3 bases, with 11 bases between the two germline ends. This CDR3 reads CASSRREDGANVLTF. CDR3 DNA: TGTGCCAGCAGTAGGAGGGAGGATGGGGCCAACGTCCTGACTTTC.

V gene TRBV4-2 combines with J gene TRBJ1-5; TRBD1 aligns across 7 bases. V trimming: 3 bases; J trimming: 0 bases; junction bases outside the gene matches: 5. CDR1 LGHNA and CDR2 YNFKEQ come from the germline V gene. The CDR3 spans 16 residues. CDR3 bases: TGTGCCAGCAGCCAGACAGGGTCGTATAGCAATCAGCCCCAGCATTTT. Encoded protein: CASSQTGSYSNQPQHF.

The chain uses TRBV20-1 and TRBJ1-5, with 7 positions matching TRBD1. The CDR3 has 12 residues. CDR1 and CDR2 (germline): DFQATT, SNEGSKA (reference sequence). CDR3 sequence (DNA): TGCAACACTCCCAGGGGGACTCAGCCCCAGCATTTT. Translating gives CNTPRGTQPQHF.

This chain links TRBV19 with TRBJ2-3; possibly TRBD1 or TRBD2 for D (5 bases each). Germline V gene sequence: CDR1 LNHDA, CDR2 SQIVND (reference sequence). The CDR3 extends over 16 amino acids. V lost 7 bases and J lost 4, with 21 bases in between. The chain's CDR3 is CASTWGTPGTADTQYF. In DNA, the CDR3 is TGTGCCAGTACCTGGGGGACGCCGGGAACGGCAGATACGCAGTATTTT.

The gene calls are TRBV19 and TRBJ2-4, with TRBD1 as a possible D gene (6 bases). In germline, CDR1 is LNHDA, CDR2 SQIVND (reference sequence). This CDR3 is built from 17 residues. The V gene lost 2 bases and the J gene lost 0 bases, with 14 bases spanning the gap. CDR3 sequence reads: CASSINTGSGAKNIQYF. CDR3 DNA sequence: TGTGCCAGTAGTATAAATACAGGGTCCGGAGCCAAAAACATTCAGTACTTC.

The V gene is TRBV6-5, the J gene TRBJ1-2, with D perhaps matching TRBD1 (5 bases). Trimming cost V 2 bases and J 3 bases, with 34 bases left between them. The CDR3 is made up of 22 amino acids. Germline CDR1 is MNHEY and CDR2 is SVGAGI. CDR3 bases: TGTGCCAGCAGTTACGGTTCCAAGAGTATGTGGGGCGGTTCGCTCGAGGACTATGGCTACACCTTC. Its translation: CASSYGSKSMWGGSLEDYGYTF.

CDR3 region: CAWRGQSEQFF. For the CDR3, the DNA is TGTGCCTGGAGGGGACAGTCTGAGCAGTTCTTC. The genes are TRBV30 and TRBJ2-1, with 7 bases lining up with TRBD1. This CDR3 region has 11 residues. V lost 3 bases and J lost 9; bases outside the gene matches: 2. Germline V gene lookup returns CDR1 GTSNPN and CDR2 SVGIG (reference sequence).